Presented here are 9 T cell receptor beta chains from one specimen sequenced in a study of a mutant IDH1 vaccine in newly diagnosed glioma. These receptors' antigens are unknown. Repertoires were generated with immunoSEQ multiplex PCR, while TCRdb's copy carries only in-frame clones and drops some. Found here are about 53,000 clones, 65% to 90% of them singletons; the top ten hold approximately 3.1%. Time point described: week 5, during vaccination. A single vaccine dose contained 300 ug of mutant IDH1 20-mer peptide, and topical imiquimod was used with it. Sequenced material: PBMCs, taken from a glioma patient whose treatment included an IDH1 peptide vaccine. Every receptor here comes from a woman aged 18-35 years with glioma. Some clones in this sample may be carry-over from other donors' samples.

This clone was counted a few times. The gene calls are TRBV30 and TRBJ1-5; TRBD1 matches at 8 bases. Germline V gives CDR1 GTSNPN, CDR2 SVGIG (reference sequence). Trimming took 3 bases from V and 6 from J; bases not matched to a gene: 7. This CDR3 has 14 residues. For the CDR3, the DNA is TGTGCCTGGAGAGCTCAGGGGGCAAGTCAGCCCCAGCATTTT. It translates to CAWRAQGASQPQHF.

The rearrangement joins TRBV2 to TRBJ1-1; D unresolved. The germline V gene encodes CDR1 SNHLY and CDR2 FYNNEI. Trimming shortened V by 6 bases and J by 5 bases, and 16 bases separated the two germline ends. The CDR3 is made up of 14 amino acids. The CDR3 sequence is CASRGTGVGTEAFF. CDR3 coding DNA: TGTGCCAGCAGGGGCACGGGTGTGGGAACTGAAGCTTTCTTT.

The sample holds one count of this clone. The chain couples TRBV6-5 to TRBJ1-3; TRBD1 aligns across 7 bases. This CDR3 has 15 residues. With 6 bases clipped from V and 3 bases from J, the junction kept 8 bases outside the gene matches. Germline assignment: CDR1 MNHEY and CDR2 SVGAGI. The CDR3 nucleotides read TGTGCCAGCAGCCCCCTGACAGGGCTTGGAAACACCATATATTTT. Its translation: CASSPLTGLGNTIYF.

The rearrangement joins TRBV29-1 to TRBJ1-2; D is unresolved. Germline CDR1 and CDR2: SQVTM and ANQGSEA. The V and J ends lost 3 bases and 4 bases respectively, with 6 bases between them. This CDR3 is 11 amino acids long. CDR3 bases: TGCAGCGTTGACAGAGGCTATGGCTACACCTTC. It encodes CSVDRGYGYTF.

The rearrangement joins TRBV5-1 to TRBJ2-3; D tentatively reads TRBD1 or TRBD2 (5 bases each). The CDR3 is 15 residues long. Germline CDR1 is SGHRS and CDR2 is YFSETQ. V shed 0 bases and J shed 2 bases, with 10 bases lying between them. The CDR3 loop is CASSLDGADTDTQYF. CDR3 DNA: TGCGCCAGCAGCTTGGACGGGGCTGACACAGATACGCAGTATTTT. Together with reference TRBV5-1 and TRBJ2-3, the CDR3 gives the full variable domain: KAGVTQTPRYLIKTRGQQVTLSCSPISGHRSVSWYQQTPGQGLQFLFEYFSETQRNKGNFPGRFSGRQFSNSRSEMNVSTLELGDSALYLCASSLDGADTDTQYFGPGTRLTVL.

Notes on this clone: At the DNA level, this CDR3 is encoded by other sequences in the same sample as well. This sequence joins TRBV19 and TRBJ1-1; 10 nucleotides line up with TRBD1. The CDR3 has 13 residues. Germline V lookup: CDR1 LNHDA, CDR2 SQIVND (reference sequence). V shed 6 bases and J 3 bases; nucleotides not matched to a gene: 1. CDR3 amino acids: CASSDRGHTEAFF. The CDR3 DNA reads as TGTGCCAGTAGCGACAGGGGGCACACTGAAGCTTTCTTT.

The rearrangement uses TRBV23-1 and TRBJ1-6; 7 bases align to TRBD1. TRBV23-1 is reported as an ORF; its role is uncertain. The V gene end was trimmed by 8 bases and the J gene end by 1 base; junction bases not matched to a gene: 8. The CDR3 covers 16 residues. CDR3 sequence: CASGNRGVSYNSPLHF. As DNA, the CDR3 is TGCGCCAGCGGAAACAGGGGAGTTTCCTATAATTCACCCCTCCACTTT.

The V call is TRBV29-1, the J call TRBJ2-5; D is perhaps TRBD1 (6 bases). V lost 7 bases to trimming and J lost 7 bases, with 22 bases between them. Per the germline V gene, CDR1 is SQVTM and CDR2 is ANQGSEA. The CDR3 extends over 14 amino acids. CDR3 amino acids: CSATQGYYRGTQYF. The CDR3 coding sequence is TGCAGCGCCACACAGGGCTATTATCGCGGGACCCAGTACTTC.

V gene TRBV6-6 combines with J gene TRBJ2-5, with 7 bases lining up with TRBD1. Germline V CDR1 and CDR2: MNHNY, SVGAGI (reference sequence). J was trimmed by 5 bases and V by 7 bases; bases with no gene match: 13. The CDR3 spans 15 residues. CDR3 DNA sequence: TGTGCCAGCACCTTCAGACAGGGTATTAGGGAGACCCAGTACTTC. Encoded protein: CASTFRQGIRETQYF.